This TCR beta chain stems from a study of blood T cell repertoires in COVID-19. As for the study in general: T cells, B-cell-depleted T cells, or PBMCs supplied cDNA or gDNA.

Original analysis: Amplification of reference gene primers provided the estimated nucleated cell counts. Clones were read by immunoSEQ multiplex PCR, and TCRdb kept only the in-frame ones, dropping some. V and J calls and clone size are those listed in that table; D and trimming were worked out from the DNA. The sample consists of 200,000 or so clones, 82% of them appearing once. This receptor was identified in a human donor with acute or convalescent COVID-19. The donor label of this sample is uncertain. The sample taken for sequencing was peripheral blood.

The CDR3 is CASSEQGGGYGYTF. The CDR3 nucleotides are TGTGCCAGCAGTGAACAGGGTGGCGGCTATGGCTACACCTTC. This chain joins TRBV6-4 and TRBJ1-2; D perhaps matches TRBD1 (6 bases). The CDR3 totals 14 residues. The germline V gene has CDR1 MRHNA and CDR2 SNTAGT. V gave up 3 bases and J gave up 4 bases, with 12 bases separating them.